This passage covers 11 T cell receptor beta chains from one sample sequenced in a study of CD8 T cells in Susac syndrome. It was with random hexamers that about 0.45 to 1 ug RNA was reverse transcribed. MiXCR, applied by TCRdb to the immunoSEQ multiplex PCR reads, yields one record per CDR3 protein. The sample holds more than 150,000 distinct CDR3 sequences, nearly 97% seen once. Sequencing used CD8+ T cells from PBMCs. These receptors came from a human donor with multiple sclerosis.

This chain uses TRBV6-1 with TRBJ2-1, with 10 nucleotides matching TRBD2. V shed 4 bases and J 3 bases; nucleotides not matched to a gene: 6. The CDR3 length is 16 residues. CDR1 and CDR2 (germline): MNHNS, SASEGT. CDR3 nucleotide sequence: TGTGCCAGCAGTGGATCTAGCGGGGGCGACTACAATGAGCAGTTCTTC. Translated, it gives CASSGSSGGDYNEQFF.

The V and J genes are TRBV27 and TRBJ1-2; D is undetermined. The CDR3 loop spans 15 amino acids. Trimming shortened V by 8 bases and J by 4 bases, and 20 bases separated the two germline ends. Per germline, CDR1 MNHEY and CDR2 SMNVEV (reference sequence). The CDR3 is CASVSFDNRSYGYTF. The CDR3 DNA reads TGTGCCAGCGTCTCTTTCGACAATCGGAGCTATGGCTACACCTTC.

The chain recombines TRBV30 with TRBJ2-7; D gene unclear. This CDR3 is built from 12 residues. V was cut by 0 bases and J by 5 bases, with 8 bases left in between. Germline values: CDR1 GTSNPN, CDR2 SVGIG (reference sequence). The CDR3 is CAWSVEGHEQYF. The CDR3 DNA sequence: TGTGCCTGGAGTGTAGAAGGGCACGAGCAGTACTTC.

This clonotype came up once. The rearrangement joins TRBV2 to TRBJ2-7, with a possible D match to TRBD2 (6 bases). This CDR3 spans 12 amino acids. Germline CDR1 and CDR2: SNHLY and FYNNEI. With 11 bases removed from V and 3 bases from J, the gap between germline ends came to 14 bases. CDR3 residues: CAVRDSYYEQYF. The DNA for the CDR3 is TGTGCCGTCCGGGACTCCTACTACGAGCAGTACTTC.

CDR3 sequence: CASSLTGTGLLEQYF. CDR3 coding DNA: TGTGCCAGCAGCCTCACCGGGACAGGCCTCTTGGAGCAGTACTTC. The chain recombines TRBV3-1 with TRBJ2-7; 8 bases match TRBD1. CDR3 length: 15 amino acids. Trimming took 4 bases from V and 7 from J; bases not matched to a gene: 12. The germline V gene has CDR1 LGHDT and CDR2 YNNKEL (reference sequence).

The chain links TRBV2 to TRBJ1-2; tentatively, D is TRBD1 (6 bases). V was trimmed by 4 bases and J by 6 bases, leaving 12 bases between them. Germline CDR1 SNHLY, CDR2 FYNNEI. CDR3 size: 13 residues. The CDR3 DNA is TGTGCCAGCAGTGTCCTCGACAGGAATGGCTACACCTTC. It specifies CASSVLDRNGYTF. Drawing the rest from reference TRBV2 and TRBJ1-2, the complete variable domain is EPEVTQTPSHQVTQMGQEVILRCVPISNHLYFYWYRQILGQKVEFLVSFYNNEISEKSEIFDDQFSVERPDGSNFTLKIRSTKLEDSAMYFCASSVLDRNGYTFGSGTRLTVV.

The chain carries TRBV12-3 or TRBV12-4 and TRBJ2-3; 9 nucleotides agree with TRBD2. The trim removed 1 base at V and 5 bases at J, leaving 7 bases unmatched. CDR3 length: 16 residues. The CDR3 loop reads CASSLEAGGLGDTQYF. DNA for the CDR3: TGTGCCAGCAGTTTAGAGGCGGGGGGGCTTGGAGATACGCAGTATTTT.

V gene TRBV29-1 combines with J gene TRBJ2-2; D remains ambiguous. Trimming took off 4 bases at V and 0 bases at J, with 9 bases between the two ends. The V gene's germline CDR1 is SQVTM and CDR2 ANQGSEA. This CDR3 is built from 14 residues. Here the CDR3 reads CSVGSRANTGELFF. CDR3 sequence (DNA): TGCAGCGTTGGGTCTAGAGCGAACACCGGGGAGCTGTTTTTT.

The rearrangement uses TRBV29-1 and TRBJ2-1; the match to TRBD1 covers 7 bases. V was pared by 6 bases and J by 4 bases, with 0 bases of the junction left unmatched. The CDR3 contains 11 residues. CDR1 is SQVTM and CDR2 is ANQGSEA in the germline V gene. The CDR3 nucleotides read TGCAGCGTACAGGGGTACAATGAGCAGTTCTTC. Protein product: CSVQGYNEQFF.

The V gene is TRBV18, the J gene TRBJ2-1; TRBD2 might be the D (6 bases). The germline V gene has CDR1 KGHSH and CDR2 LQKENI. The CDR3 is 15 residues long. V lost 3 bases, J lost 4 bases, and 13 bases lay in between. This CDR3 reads CASSPGGVTYNEQFF. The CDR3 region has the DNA TGTGCCAGCTCACCGGGCGGGGTGACTTACAATGAGCAGTTCTTC.

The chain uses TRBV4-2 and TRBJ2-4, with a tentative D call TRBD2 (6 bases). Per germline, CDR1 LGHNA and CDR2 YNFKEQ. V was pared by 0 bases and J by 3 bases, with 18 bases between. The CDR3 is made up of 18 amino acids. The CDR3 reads CASSQEARAGLGKNIQYF. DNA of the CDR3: TGTGCCAGCAGCCAAGAGGCAAGGGCGGGGTTGGGCAAAAACATTCAGTACTTC.